The rows below give T cell receptor beta chains drawn from one sample of a study of CD8 T cells in Susac syndrome. TCRdb reprocessed the immunoSEQ multiplex PCR reads with MiXCR, giving one entry per CDR3 protein. The sample has 400,000 to 550,000 distinct CDR3 sequences, 85% seen once. The sample was CD8+ T cells from PBMCs. These receptors were collected from a human donor with multiple sclerosis. CDR3s include the opening cysteine and the closing phenylalanine or tryptophan. Each record gives: J gene, V gene, clone size, D gene, CDR3 DNA, CDR3 protein. The D gene is left open where the match is weak. Only part of the rows carry a size: once, few, many, or a class if the clone is expanded.

>TRBJ2-7|TRBV19|-|TRBD1
TGTGCCAGTAGTATAGCTGGGACAGACTACGAGCAGTACTTC
CASSIAGTDYEQYF
>TRBJ2-7|TRBV10-3|-|-
TGTGCCATCAGTGAGTCGGAGGGTCTGGGGGAGCAGTACTTC
CAISESEGLGEQYF
>TRBJ2-1|TRBV7-8|-|TRBD2
TGTGCCAGCAGCCCGCCTCTAGCGGGAGTTAGGAATGAGCAGTTCTTC
CASSPPLAGVRNEQFF
>TRBJ2-1|TRBV18|-|TRBD1
TGTGCCAGCTCACCACCGGACAGGGGGATTGAAGAGCAGTTCTTC
CASSPPDRGIEEQFF
>TRBJ1-2|TRBV2|-|TRBD1
TGTGCCACCTGGACAGGGACTAACTATGGCTACACCTTC
CATWTGTNYGYTF
>TRBJ2-1|TRBV19|-|-
TGTGCCAGCAGCCAGGATCCCCCTACCTACAATGAGCAGTTCTTC
CASSQDPPTYNEQFF
>TRBJ2-1|TRBV12-3/TRBV12-4|-|-
TGTGCCAGCAGTTCGACCTCCGCTTATGAGCAGTTCTTC
CASSSTSAYEQFF
>TRBJ1-1|TRBV7-9|-|-
TGTGCCAGCAGCCCGCGACAACTGGACACTGAAGCTTTCTTT
CASSPRQLDTEAFF
>TRBJ2-7|TRBV6-1|-|-
TGTGCCAGCAGCTGGGATCACGGCCCTGGCAGTGGCGAGCAGTACTTC
CASSWDHGPGSGEQYF
>TRBJ1-1|TRBV25-1|-|TRBD1
TGTGCCAGCAGGGAGGGACAGGGTGAAGCTTTCTTT
CASREGQGEAFF
>TRBJ1-1|TRBV10-3|-|-
TGTGCCATCAGCCTAAGTGGGCAGGCGAACACTGAAGCTTTCTTT
CAISLSGQANTEAFF
>TRBJ2-1|TRBV3-1|-|-
TGTGCCAGCAGCCAAGAGGATAGTGCCTACAATGAGCAGTTCTTC
CASSQEDSAYNEQFF
>TRBJ2-1|TRBV20-1|-|-
TGCAGTGCAGATCCGAGATACAATGAGCAGTTCTTC
CSADPRYNEQFF
>TRBJ1-3|TRBV20-1|-|-
TGCAGTGCTGTCGCAGGGGAAAGGGCTGGAAACACCATATATTTT
CSAVAGERAGNTIYF
>TRBJ1-1|TRBV30|-|-
TGTGCCTGGTCTCTCAGAGGTGGGGGAACTGAAGCTTTCTTT
CAWSLRGGGTEAFF
>TRBJ2-7|TRBV27|-|TRBD1
TGTGCCAGCAGTCAGACAGGGAGTTCCTACGAGCAGTACTTC
CASSQTGSSYEQYF
>TRBJ2-1|TRBV12-3/TRBV12-4|-|-
TGTGCCAGCAGTTTCGGGGTTACGGTTGAGCAGTTCTTC
CASSFGVTVEQFF
>TRBJ1-5|TRBV27|once|TRBD1
TGTGCCAGCAGTTTAGTCGCAGGGGGCGTATATGAGGTTCAGCCCCAGCATTTT
CASSLVAGGVYEVQPQHF
>TRBJ1-5|TRBV4-1|-|TRBD1
TGCGCCAGCAGCCAAGGACAGGGGGATGGCAATCAGCCCCAGCATTTT
CASSQGQGDGNQPQHF
>TRBJ2-7|TRBV7-9|-|TRBD1
TGTGCCAGCAGCCCGGGTGGGCAGGGGGCTTACGAGCAGTACTTC
CASSPGGQGAYEQYF
>TRBJ2-5|TRBV9|-|TRBD1
TGTGCCAGCAGCGGGACAGGGGTCGCAGAGACCCAGTACTTC
CASSGTGVAETQYF
>TRBJ2-5|TRBV30|-|TRBD2
TGTGCCTGGGATCAAGGGACTAGCGGCAAAGAGACCCAGTACTTC
CAWDQGTSGKETQYF
>TRBJ2-5|TRBV7-6|-|TRBD2
TGTGCCAGCAGCTTAAGTGAGTCTGAGCGGGAGCGCCAACAAGAGACCCAGTACTTC
CASSLSESERERQQETQYF
>TRBJ2-5|TRBV19|few|-
TGTGCCAGCAAAGCATTGGAGGGGGAGACCCAGTACTTC
CASKALEGETQYF
>TRBJ2-1|TRBV2|-|-
TGTGCCAGCAGTGATGTTGGCGCGCAGTTCTTC
CASSDVGAQFF
>TRBJ1-2|TRBV27|once|-
TGTGCCAGCAGTCCCAACCCCCTGGGCAGGGAAACCTTC
CASSPNPLGRETF
>TRBJ2-7|TRBV7-9|-|-
TGTGCCAGCAGCTCCGCCTGGCACGAGCAGTACTTC
CASSSAWHEQYF
>TRBJ2-7|TRBV20-1|-|-
TGCAGTGCTAGAGATTCCCCCGCGTGGGAGAGTCCCTACGAGCAGTACTTC
CSARDSPAWESPYEQYF
>TRBJ2-1|TRBV6-5|-|TRBD1
TGTGCCAGCAGTTTCGGGACAGTAGAGAGCTCCTACAATGAGCAGTTCTTC
CASSFGTVESSYNEQFF
>TRBJ1-2|TRBV6-4|-|-
TGTGCCAGCAGTGACTTGCCTGGTGCTAGCTACACCTTC
CASSDLPGASYTF
>TRBJ2-7|TRBV27|-|TRBD1
TGTGCCAGCAGTCCCAAAGCCAGGGACAGGGAAGTGCTTCTCGCCTACGAGCAGTACTTC
CASSPKARDREVLLAYEQYF
>TRBJ2-7|TRBV18|-|-
TGTGCCAGCTCACCAATGCCTGACTACGAGCAGTACTTC
CASSPMPDYEQYF
>TRBJ2-1|TRBV7-9|-|TRBD1
TGTGCCAGCAGCTCCCAGGACAGGGGTCCCTACAATGAGCAGTTCTTC
CASSSQDRGPYNEQFF
>TRBJ2-2|TRBV30|-|-
TGTGCCTGGAGTTTCATGTGGGGAGACACCGGGGAGCTGTTTTTT
CAWSFMWGDTGELFF
>TRBJ2-7|TRBV6-5|few|-
TGTGCCAGCAGCTTGGTTGCAGGGAGCTCCTACGAGCAGTACTTC
CASSLVAGSSYEQYF
>TRBJ2-3|TRBV7-9|-|-
TGTGCCACCGATCGGGAGACAGATACGCAGTATTTT
CATDRETDTQYF
>TRBJ2-7|TRBV12-3/TRBV12-4|few|-
TGTGCCAGCAGAGACTCAGGGGTCTACGAGCAGTACTTC
CASRDSGVYEQYF
>TRBJ2-7|TRBV4-1|once|TRBD1
TGCGCCAGCAGCCTCACGCCCCTCCCGGGACAGGGACCCTACGAGCAGTACTTC
CASSLTPLPGQGPYEQYF
>TRBJ2-2|TRBV2|-|-
TGTGCCAGCAGTGAAGCGGGGTTCCACACCGGGGAGCTGTTTTTT
CASSEAGFHTGELFF
>TRBJ2-5|TRBV5-1|-|-
TGCGCCAGCAGCTGGACCCAGGGGTGGGAGACCCAGTACTTC
CASSWTQGWETQYF
>TRBJ2-2|TRBV11-2|-|-
TGTGCCAGCAGCTTCCCCGAGAGGGTGGGGAACACCGGGGAGCTGTTTTTT
CASSFPERVGNTGELFF
>TRBJ1-2|TRBV7-8|few|-
TGTGCCAGCAGCTCGCCCACAGGGAACTATGGCTACACCTTC
CASSSPTGNYGYTF
>TRBJ1-2|TRBV5-5|-|-
TGTGCCAGCTCACCGTACTCAGGAGCGGACTATGGCTACACCTTC
CASSPYSGADYGYTF
>TRBJ2-2|TRBV12-3/TRBV12-4|-|-
TGTGCCAGCAGTAATACAGGTTCGAACACCGGGGAGCTGTTTTTT
CASSNTGSNTGELFF
>TRBJ1-3|TRBV5-1|-|-
TGCGCCAGCAGTGGGGGCTCTGGAAACACCATATATTTT
CASSGGSGNTIYF
>TRBJ1-2|TRBV5-1|-|-
TGCGCCAGCAGCTTTGAGGGCGGCTATGGCTACACCTTC
CASSFEGGYGYTF
>TRBJ2-1|TRBV30|-|TRBD2
TGTGCCTGGGCACTAGCGAATGAGCAGTTCTTC
CAWALANEQFF